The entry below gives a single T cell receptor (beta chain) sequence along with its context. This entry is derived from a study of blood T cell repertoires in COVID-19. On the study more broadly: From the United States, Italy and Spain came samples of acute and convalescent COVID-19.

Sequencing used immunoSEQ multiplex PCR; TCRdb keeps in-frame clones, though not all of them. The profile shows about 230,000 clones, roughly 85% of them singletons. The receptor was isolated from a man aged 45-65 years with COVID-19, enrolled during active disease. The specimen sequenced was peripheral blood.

CDR3 protein: CASTSLGGMNTEAFF. As DNA, the CDR3 is TGTGCCAGCACCTCGTTAGGGGGTATGAACACTGAAGCTTTCTTT. V usage is TRBV5-4 and J usage is TRBJ1-1, with a possible D match to TRBD1 (6 bases). This CDR3 comprises 15 residues. The V end lost 6 bases, the J end lost 0 bases, and 15 bases lay between the germline ends. Germline CDR1 SGHNT, CDR2 YYREEE (reference sequence).